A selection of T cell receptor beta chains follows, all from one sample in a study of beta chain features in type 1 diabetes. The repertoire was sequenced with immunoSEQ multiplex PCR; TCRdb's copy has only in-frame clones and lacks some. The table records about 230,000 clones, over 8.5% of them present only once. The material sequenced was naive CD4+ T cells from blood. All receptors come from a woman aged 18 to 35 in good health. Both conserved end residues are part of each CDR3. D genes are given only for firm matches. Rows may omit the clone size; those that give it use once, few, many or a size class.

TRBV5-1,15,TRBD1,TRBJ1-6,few,TGCGCCAGCAGCACAGGGACAGCCGCGGATTCACCCCTCCACTTT,CASSTGTAADSPLHF
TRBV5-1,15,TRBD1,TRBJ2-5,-,TGCGCCAGCAGCTTACCGGGGACAGGGTCGGAGACCCAGTACTTC,CASSLPGTGSETQYF
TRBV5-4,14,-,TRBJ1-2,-,TGTGCCAGCAGCTCGCCCCGGGGGTTAGGTGGCTACACCTTC,CASSSPRGLGGYTF
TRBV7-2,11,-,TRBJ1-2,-,TGTGCCAGCAGCGTCAGATATGGCTACACCTTC,CASSVRYGYTF
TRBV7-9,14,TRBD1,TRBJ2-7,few,TGTGCCAGCAGCAATCGGGACAGGGTCTACGAGCAGTACTTC,CASSNRDRVYEQYF
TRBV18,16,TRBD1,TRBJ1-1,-,TGTGCCAGCTCACAAGATGGGACAGGGGTTCCCACTGAAGCTTTCTTT,CASSQDGTGVPTEAFF
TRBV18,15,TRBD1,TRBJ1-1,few,TGTGCCAGCTCACCAGAACAGGGGGCGAACACTGAAGCTTTCTTT,CASSPEQGANTEAFF
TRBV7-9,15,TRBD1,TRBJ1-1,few,TGTGCCAGCAGCCCGGGGACAGTCCAAGGGACTGAAGCTTTCTTT,CASSPGTVQGTEAFF
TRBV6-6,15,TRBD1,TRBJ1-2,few,TGTGCCAGCAGTTACTCTGACAGGGGAGGGTATGGCTACACCTTC,CASSYSDRGGYGYTF
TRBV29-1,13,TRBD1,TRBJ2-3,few,TGCAGCGGTGGACAGGGGGGCACAGATACGCAGTATTTT,CSGGQGGTDTQYF
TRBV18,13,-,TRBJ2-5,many,TGTGCCAGCTCACCCCGACTACAAGAGACCCAGTACTTC,CASSPRLQETQYF
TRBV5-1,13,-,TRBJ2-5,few,TGCGCCAGCAGTCAGGGGTTCGGAGAGACCCAGTACTTC,CASSQGFGETQYF
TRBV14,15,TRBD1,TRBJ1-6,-,TGTGCCAGCAGCCCGCTCGGACAGGGTCGAGCACCCCTCCACTTT,CASSPLGQGRAPLHF
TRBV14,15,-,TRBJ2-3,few,TGTGCCAGCAGCCAAGAAACAGGGTTGACAGATACGCAGTATTTT,CASSQETGLTDTQYF
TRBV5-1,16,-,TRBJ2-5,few,TGCGCCAGCAGCTTGGAAGCTTTTCGAGTCCAAGAGACCCAGTACTTC,CASSLEAFRVQETQYF
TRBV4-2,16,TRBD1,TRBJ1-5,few,TGTGCCAGCAGCCTCCGACAGGGCATTGACAATCAGCCCCAGCATTTT,CASSLRQGIDNQPQHF
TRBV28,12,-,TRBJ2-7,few,TGTGCCAGCAGTTTGGGGGGATACGAGCAGTACTTC,CASSLGGYEQYF
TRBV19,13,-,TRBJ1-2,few,TGTGCCAGTAGATTGACAGCTAACTATGGCTACACCTTC,CASRLTANYGYTF
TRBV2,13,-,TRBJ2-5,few,TGTGCCAGCAACAGACTTGGGGCAGAGACCCAGTACTTC,CASNRLGAETQYF
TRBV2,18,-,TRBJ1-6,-,TGTGCCAGCAGTGAAGCGGCCCCCTTAGGGGGTGATAATTCACCCCTCCACTTT,CASSEAAPLGGDNSPLHF
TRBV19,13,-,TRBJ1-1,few,TGTGCCAGCGGATGGACAGTTGTCACTGAAGCTTTCTTT,CASGWTVVTEAFF
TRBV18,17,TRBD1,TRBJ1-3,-,TGTGCCAGCTCACCGCGAGGGACAGCGTCGTCTGGAAACACCATATATTTT,CASSPRGTASSGNTIYF
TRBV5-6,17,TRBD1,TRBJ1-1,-,TGTGCCAGCAGCTTGCCCCTCTACTGGACAGGGGGGACTGAAGCTTTCTTT,CASSLPLYWTGGTEAFF
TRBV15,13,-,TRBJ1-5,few,TGTGCCACCAGCAGTCGACAGAATCAGCCCCAGCATTTT,CATSSRQNQPQHF
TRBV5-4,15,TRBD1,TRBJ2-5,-,TGTGCCAGCAGGACAGGGACAGGGAGTCGAGAGACCCAGTACTTC,CASRTGTGSRETQYF
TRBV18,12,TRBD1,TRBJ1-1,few,TGTGCCAGCTCACCAATCGACAGGGCGGCTTTCTTT,CASSPIDRAAFF
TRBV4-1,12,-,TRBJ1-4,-,TGCGCCAGCAGCCGGACTGGTGAAAAACTGTTTTTT,CASSRTGEKLFF
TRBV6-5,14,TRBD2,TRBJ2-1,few,TGTGCCACCTCTCTAGCGGGATACTCCAATGAGCAGTTCTTC,CATSLAGYSNEQFF
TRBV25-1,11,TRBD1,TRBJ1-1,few,TGTGCCAGCAGTGTGGACAGGGAAGCTTTCTTT,CASSVDREAFF
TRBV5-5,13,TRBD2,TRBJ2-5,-,TGTGCCAGCAGCTTGTGGGGAGGGGAGACCCAGTACTTC,CASSLWGGETQYF
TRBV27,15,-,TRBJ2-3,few,TGTGCCAGCACCAAAACAGGGAGAGGCACAGATACGCAGTATTTT,CASTKTGRGTDTQYF
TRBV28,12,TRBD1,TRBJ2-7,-,TGTGCCAGCAGTCGACAGGGGCCCGAGCAGTACTTC,CASSRQGPEQYF
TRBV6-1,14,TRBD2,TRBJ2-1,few,TGTGCCAGCCACACTAGCGGTTCCTACAATGAGCAGTTCTTC,CASHTSGSYNEQFF
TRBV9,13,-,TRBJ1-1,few,TGTGCCAGCAGCAGGGACATGAACACTGAAGCTTTCTTT,CASSRDMNTEAFF
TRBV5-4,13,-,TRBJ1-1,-,TGTGCCAGCAGCTTGACAGGGAACACTGAAGCTTTCTTT,CASSLTGNTEAFF
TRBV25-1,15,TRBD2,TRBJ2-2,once,TGTGCCAGCGTGGGGCTAGCGGGACGGGCCGGGGAGCTGTTTTTT,CASVGLAGRAGELFF
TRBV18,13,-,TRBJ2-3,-,TGTGCCAGCTCACCACCCTCTGCAGATACGCAGTATTTT,CASSPPSADTQYF
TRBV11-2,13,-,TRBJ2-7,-,TGTGCCAGCAGCAAGGGACTTTCCAACGAGCAGTACTTC,CASSKGLSNEQYF
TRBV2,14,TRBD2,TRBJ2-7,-,TGTGCCAGCACCCAACTAGCGGGAAACCACGAGCAGTACTTC,CASTQLAGNHEQYF
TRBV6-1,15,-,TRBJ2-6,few,TGTGCCAGCAGTGAATCAATCTCTGGGGCCAACGTCCTGACTTTC,CASSESISGANVLTF
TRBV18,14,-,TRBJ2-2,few,TGTGCCAGCTCATCTAGCGTGAACACCGGGGAGCTGTTTTTT,CASSSSVNTGELFF
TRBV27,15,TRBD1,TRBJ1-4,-,TGTGCCAGCAGTAGAGGGGACAGGGGGCGCGAAAAACTGTTTTTT,CASSRGDRGREKLFF
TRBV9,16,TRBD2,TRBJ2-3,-,TGTGCCAGCAGCGTAGATGGTAGCGGGCTCACAGATACGCAGTATTTT,CASSVDGSGLTDTQYF
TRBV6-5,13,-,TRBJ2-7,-,TGTGCCAGCAGTGAATCGACAGCCTACGAGCAGTACTTC,CASSESTAYEQYF
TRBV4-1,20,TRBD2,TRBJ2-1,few,TGCGCCAGCAGCCTTTGGGGACTAGCGGGGGGGGACCGCTCCTACAATGAGCAGTTCTTC,CASSLWGLAGGDRSYNEQFF
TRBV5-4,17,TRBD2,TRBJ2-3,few,TGTGCCAGCAGCACCCCTCGGTCGGGGGGGACGCCGCATACGCAGTATTTT,CASSTPRSGGTPHTQYF
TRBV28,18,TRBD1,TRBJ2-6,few,TGTGCCAGCAGTCTGGCCCTTGGGACAGGGGCCGGGGCCAACGTCCTGACTTTC,CASSLALGTGAGANVLTF
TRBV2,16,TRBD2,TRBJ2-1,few,TGTGCCAGCAGGGAGGAGGTAGCGGGACGGTCCGCTGAGCAGTTCTTC,CASREEVAGRSAEQFF
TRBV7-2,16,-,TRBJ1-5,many,TGTGCCAGCAGCTTACCCAACAGGACGGGCAATCAGCCCCAGCATTTT,CASSLPNRTGNQPQHF
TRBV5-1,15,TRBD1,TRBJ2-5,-,TGCGCCAGCAGCATACGACAGGGAACGGGAGAGACCCAGTACTTC,CASSIRQGTGETQYF
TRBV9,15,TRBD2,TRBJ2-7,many,TGTGCCAGCAGCGTTAGCGGGGGGCGCTCCTACGAGCAGTACTTC,CASSVSGGRSYEQYF
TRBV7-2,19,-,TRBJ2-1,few,TGTGCCAGCAGCTTTACCGGGAGCCAAAAAAGGGGCTCCTACAATGAGCAGTTCTTC,CASSFTGSQKRGSYNEQFF
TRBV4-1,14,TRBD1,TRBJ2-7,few,TGCGCCAGCAGCAAAGAAGGGACAGTTAGCGAGCAGTACTTC,CASSKEGTVSEQYF
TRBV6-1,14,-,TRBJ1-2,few,TGTGCCAGCAGACCACTTGGGCCGGGGAGTGGCTACACCTTC,CASRPLGPGSGYTF
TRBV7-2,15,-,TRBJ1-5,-,TGTGCCAGCAGCTTAAGGGGCAACTCCAATCAGCCCCAGCATTTT,CASSLRGNSNQPQHF